This T cell receptor beta chain was found in a study of blood T cell repertoires in COVID-19. Whole-study context: COVID-19 samples, acute and convalescent, were from the United States, Italy and Spain. PBMCs, B-cell-depleted T cells, or T cells were the source of the cDNA or gDNA that made up the material.

Germline V gene data show CDR1 as MGHDK and CDR2 as SYGVNS. CDR3 length: 14 amino acids. V shed 5 bases and J shed 7 bases, with 17 bases lying between them. Authors' methods: Counts of nucleated cells, estimated from reference gene primer amplification, were obtained. Generated by immunoSEQ multiplex PCR, the TCRdb table keeps only in-frame clones and is missing some. V and J calls plus clone size are reproduced from that table; the DNA served to infer D and trimming. The sample has around 30,000 clones, roughly 91% seen once. This sequence originates from a man older than 75 with acute or convalescent COVID-19. The sequencing sample was made of peripheral blood. The chain recombines TRBV25-1 with TRBJ1-1; D is perhaps TRBD1 (5 bases). CDR3 sequence reads: CASSKGVGPFEAFF. CDR3 sequence (DNA): TGTGCCAGCAGTAAAGGGGTTGGCCCATTTGAAGCTTTCTTT.